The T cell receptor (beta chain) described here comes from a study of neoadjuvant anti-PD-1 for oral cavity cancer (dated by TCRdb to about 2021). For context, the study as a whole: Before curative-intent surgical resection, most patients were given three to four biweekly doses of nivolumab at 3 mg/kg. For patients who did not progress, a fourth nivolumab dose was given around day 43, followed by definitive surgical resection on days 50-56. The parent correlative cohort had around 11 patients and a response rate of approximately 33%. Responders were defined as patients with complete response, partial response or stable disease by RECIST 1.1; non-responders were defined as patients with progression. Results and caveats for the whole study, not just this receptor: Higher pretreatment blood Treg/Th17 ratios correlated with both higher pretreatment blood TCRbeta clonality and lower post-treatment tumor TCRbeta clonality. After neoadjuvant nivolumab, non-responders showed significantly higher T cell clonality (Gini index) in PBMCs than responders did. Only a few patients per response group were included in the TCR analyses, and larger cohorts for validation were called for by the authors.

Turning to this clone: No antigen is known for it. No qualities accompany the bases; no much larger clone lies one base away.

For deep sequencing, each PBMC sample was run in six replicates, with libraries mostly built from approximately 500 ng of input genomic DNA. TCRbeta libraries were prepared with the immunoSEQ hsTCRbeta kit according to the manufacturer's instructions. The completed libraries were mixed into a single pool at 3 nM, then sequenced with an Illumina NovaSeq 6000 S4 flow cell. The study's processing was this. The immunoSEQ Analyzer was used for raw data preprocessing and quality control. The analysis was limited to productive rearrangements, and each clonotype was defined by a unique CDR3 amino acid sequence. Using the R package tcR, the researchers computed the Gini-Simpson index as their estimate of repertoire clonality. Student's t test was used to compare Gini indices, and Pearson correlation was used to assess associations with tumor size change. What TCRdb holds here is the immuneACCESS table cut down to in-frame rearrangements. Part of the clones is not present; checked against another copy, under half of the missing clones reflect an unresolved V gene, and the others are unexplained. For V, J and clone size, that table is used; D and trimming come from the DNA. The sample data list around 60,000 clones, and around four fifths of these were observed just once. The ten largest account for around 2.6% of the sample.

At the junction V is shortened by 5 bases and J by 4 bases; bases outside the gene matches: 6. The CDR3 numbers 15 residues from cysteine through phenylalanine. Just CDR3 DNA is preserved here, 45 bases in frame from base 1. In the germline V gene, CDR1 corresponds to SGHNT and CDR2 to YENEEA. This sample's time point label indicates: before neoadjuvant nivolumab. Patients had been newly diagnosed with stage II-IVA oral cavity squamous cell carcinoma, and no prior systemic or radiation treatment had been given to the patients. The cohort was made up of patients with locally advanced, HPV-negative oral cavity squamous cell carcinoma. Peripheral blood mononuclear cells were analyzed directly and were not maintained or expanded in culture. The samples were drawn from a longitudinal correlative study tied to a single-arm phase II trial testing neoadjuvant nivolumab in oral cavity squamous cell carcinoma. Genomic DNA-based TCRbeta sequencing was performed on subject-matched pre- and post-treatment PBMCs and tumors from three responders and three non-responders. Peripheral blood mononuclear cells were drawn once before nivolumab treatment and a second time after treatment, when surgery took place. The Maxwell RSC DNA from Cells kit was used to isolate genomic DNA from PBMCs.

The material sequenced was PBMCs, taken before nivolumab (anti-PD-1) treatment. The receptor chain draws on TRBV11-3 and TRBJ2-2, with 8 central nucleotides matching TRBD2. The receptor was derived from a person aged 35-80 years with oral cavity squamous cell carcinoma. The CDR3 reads CASSGSGGGTGELFF. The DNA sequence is TGTGCCAGCAGCGGGAGCGGGGGAGGCACCGGGGAGCTGTTTTTT.